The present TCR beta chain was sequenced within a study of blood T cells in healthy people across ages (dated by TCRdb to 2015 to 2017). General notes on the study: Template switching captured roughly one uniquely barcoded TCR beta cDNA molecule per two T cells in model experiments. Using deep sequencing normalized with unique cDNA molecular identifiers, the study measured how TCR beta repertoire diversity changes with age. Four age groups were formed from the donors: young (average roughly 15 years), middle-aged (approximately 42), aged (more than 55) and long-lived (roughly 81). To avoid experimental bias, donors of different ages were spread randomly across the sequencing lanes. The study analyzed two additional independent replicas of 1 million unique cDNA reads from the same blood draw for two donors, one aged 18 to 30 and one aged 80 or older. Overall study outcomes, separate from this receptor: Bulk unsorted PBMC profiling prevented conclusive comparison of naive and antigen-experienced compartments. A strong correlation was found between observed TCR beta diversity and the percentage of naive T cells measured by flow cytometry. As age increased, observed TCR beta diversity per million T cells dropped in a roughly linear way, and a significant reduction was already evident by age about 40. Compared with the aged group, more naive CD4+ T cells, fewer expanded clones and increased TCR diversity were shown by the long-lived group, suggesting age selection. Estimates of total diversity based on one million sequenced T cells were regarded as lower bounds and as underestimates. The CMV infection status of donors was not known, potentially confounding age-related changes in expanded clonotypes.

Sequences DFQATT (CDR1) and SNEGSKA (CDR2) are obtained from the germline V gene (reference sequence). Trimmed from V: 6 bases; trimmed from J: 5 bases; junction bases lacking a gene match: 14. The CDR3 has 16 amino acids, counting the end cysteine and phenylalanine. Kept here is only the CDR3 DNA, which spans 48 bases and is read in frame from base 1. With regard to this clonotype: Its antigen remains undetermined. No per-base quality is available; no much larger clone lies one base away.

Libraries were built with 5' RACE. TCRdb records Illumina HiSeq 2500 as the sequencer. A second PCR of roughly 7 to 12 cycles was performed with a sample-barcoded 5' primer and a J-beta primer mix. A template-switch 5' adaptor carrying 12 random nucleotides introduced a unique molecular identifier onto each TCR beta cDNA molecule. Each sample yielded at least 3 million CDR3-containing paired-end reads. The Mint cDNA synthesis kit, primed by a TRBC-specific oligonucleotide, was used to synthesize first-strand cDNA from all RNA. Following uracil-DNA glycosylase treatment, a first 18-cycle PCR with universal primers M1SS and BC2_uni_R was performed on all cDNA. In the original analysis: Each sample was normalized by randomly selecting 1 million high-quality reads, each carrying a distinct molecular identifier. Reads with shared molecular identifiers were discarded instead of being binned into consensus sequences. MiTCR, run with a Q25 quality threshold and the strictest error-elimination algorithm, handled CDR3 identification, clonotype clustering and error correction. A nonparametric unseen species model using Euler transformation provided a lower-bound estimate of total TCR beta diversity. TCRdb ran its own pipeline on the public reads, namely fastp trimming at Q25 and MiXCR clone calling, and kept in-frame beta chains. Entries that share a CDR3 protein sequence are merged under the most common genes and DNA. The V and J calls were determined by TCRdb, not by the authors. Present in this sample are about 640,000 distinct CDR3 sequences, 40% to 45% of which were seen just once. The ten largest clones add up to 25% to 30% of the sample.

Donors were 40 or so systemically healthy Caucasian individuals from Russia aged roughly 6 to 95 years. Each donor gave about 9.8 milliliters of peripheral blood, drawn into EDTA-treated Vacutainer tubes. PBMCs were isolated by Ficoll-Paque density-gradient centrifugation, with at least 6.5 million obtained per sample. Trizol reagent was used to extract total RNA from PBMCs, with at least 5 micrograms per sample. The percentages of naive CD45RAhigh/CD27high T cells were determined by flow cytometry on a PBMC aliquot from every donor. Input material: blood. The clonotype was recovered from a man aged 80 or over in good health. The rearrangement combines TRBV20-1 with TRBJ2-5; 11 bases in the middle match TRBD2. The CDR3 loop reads CSAKVGTSGGRETQYF. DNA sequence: TGCAGTGCCAAAGTCGGGACTAGCGGAGGACGGGAGACCCAGTACTTC.